This is a list of T cell receptor beta chains from one sample in a study of blood T cells in healthy people across ages. TCRdb re-analysed the 5' RACE reads in MiXCR, keeping a single row per CDR3 protein. This sample has roughly 2 million distinct CDR3 sequences, with about 50% found just once. What was sequenced was blood. The receptors were gathered from a woman between 35 and 50 years old in good health. Each CDR3 is given with its conserved first and last residue. Each record gives: CDR3 protein, CDR3 DNA, J gene, clone size, V gene, D gene. The D gene is left open where the match is weak. Clone size is stated in some rows and not others, as once, few, many or a class when expanded.

CASSALAGARLGTDTQYF | TGTGCCAGCAGCGCACTAGCGGGGGCCAGATTGGGCACAGATACGCAGTATTTT | TRBJ2-3 | few | TRBV12-3/TRBV12-4 | TRBD2
CVSSPRGATEAFF | TGTGTCAGCAGCCCCAGGGGAGCCACTGAAGCTTTCTTT | TRBJ1-1 | NA | TRBV7-2 | NA
CASSQVYGIGETQYF | TGCGCCAGCAGCCAAGTTTACGGGATCGGAGAGACCCAGTACTTC | TRBJ2-5 | NA | TRBV4-1 | NA
CASSPLRFRDRTITDTQYF | TGTGCCAGCAGCCCTTTGCGTTTCAGGGACAGGACTATCACAGATACGCAGTATTTT | TRBJ2-3 | NA | TRBV27 | TRBD1
CASSLGTGWTEAFF | TGTGCCAGCAGTTTAGGGACAGGGTGGACTGAAGCTTTCTTT | TRBJ1-1 | NA | TRBV27 | TRBD1
CSARGHWTSNNLPTDTQYF | TGCAGTGCTAGAGGGCATTGGACTAGTAACAACCTACCCACAGATACGCAGTATTTT | TRBJ2-3 | NA | TRBV20-1 | TRBD2
CSARPLAGPYNEQFF | TGCAGTGCGAGACCTCTAGCGGGCCCCTACAATGAGCAGTTCTTC | TRBJ2-1 | NA | TRBV20-1 | TRBD2
CASSYSMREGHYEQYF | TGTGCCAGCAGTTACTCGATGAGGGAGGGACACTACGAGCAGTACTTC | TRBJ2-7 | few | TRBV6-2/TRBV6-3 | NA
CASSLVSVAYQETQYF | TGTGCCAGCAGCTTAGTTTCGGTGGCGTACCAAGAGACCCAGTACTTC | TRBJ2-5 | NA | TRBV7-2 | NA
CASRPGLAGGYKNIQYF | TGTGCCAGTAGACCGGGACTAGCGGGGGGGTACAAAAACATTCAGTACTTC | TRBJ2-4 | NA | TRBV2 | TRBD2
CASSPGGRPDEQYF | TGTGCCAGCAGCCCAGGGGGGAGACCCGACGAGCAGTACTTC | TRBJ2-7 | once | TRBV6-2/TRBV6-3 | NA
CSARRAGDVLGYTF | TGCAGTGCTAGAAGGGCAGGAGACGTACTTGGCTACACCTTC | TRBJ1-2 | once | TRBV20-1 | NA
CSAGRLTGGGRGNQPQHF | TGCAGTGCAGGACGTCTAACAGGGGGCGGGAGGGGAAATCAGCCCCAGCATTTT | TRBJ1-5 | few | TRBV20-1 | TRBD1
CSDRDHTGGSSNEQFF | TGCAGTGATAGAGATCATACGGGGGGAAGCAGCAATGAGCAGTTCTTC | TRBJ2-1 | NA | TRBV20-1 | TRBD2